A selection of T cell receptor beta chains follows, all from one sample in a study of T cell responses to AZD1222 COVID-19 vaccine. Measured with immunoSEQ multiplex PCR; TCRdb has only the in-frame clones, and not every one. The sample holds over 100,000 clones; approximately 91% are singletons and the top ten take over 15%. This sample comprised peripheral blood, obtained on day 0 of AZD1222 vaccination. The origin of the receptors is an adult in good health. The CDR3 runs from the conserved cysteine through the conserved F or W. A D gene is named only where the DNA matches it firmly. Rows give clone size only sometimes, using once, few, many, or a class for an expanded clone.

>TRBJ1-2|TRBV12-3/TRBV12-4|-|-
TGTGCCAGCAGCCCACAGGTGGTGTATGGCTACACCTTC
CASSPQVVYGYTF
>TRBJ2-7|TRBV7-8|TRBD2|-
TGTGCCAGCAGCCTGGCGTCGGGGGGGAACGAGCAGTACTTC
CASSLASGGNEQYF
>TRBJ1-2|TRBV29-1|TRBD1|-
TGCAGCGTTGAAGCGAGAGACAGGGTGGATGGCTACACCTTC
CSVEARDRVDGYTF
>TRBJ1-2|TRBV3-1/TRBV3-2|-|-
TGTGCCAGCAGCCAAGCCCCCGGCCAGTTTGGCTACACCTTC
CASSQAPGQFGYTF
>TRBJ2-7|TRBV3-1/TRBV3-2|-|-
TGTGCCAGCAGCCAAGATAGGGGCAGGTCCTACGAGCAGTACTTC
CASSQDRGRSYEQYF
>TRBJ2-5|TRBV28|-|-
TGTGCCAGCAGCAGCCCAGTAGGCCCCCAAGAGACCCAGTACTTC
CASSSPVGPQETQYF
>TRBJ2-2|TRBV5-4|TRBD2|-
TGTGCCAGCAGCTTGGCCGGGGGGGCCCACGGGGAGCTGTTTTTT
CASSLAGGAHGELFF
>TRBJ2-2|TRBV30|TRBD1|-
TGTGCCTGGAGTGCCCTAAGACAGGGCACCGGGGAGCTGTTTTTT
CAWSALRQGTGELFF
>TRBJ1-6|TRBV12-3/TRBV12-4|-|-
TGTGCCAGCACCCGCTCCTATAATTCACCCCTCCACTTT
CASTRSYNSPLHF
>TRBJ1-3|TRBV15|TRBD1|-
TGTGCCACCAGCAGAAAACAGGGGGCTGGAAACACCATATATTTT
CATSRKQGAGNTIYF
>TRBJ1-2|TRBV30|-|-
TGTGCCTGGAGTTCAGGCCCCAGGACTGGCTACACCTTC
CAWSSGPRTGYTF
>TRBJ1-4|TRBV5-1|-|-
TGCGCCAGCAGCTTCCAGGGACCGACAACTAATGAAAAACTGTTTTTT
CASSFQGPTTNEKLFF
>TRBJ1-3|TRBV19|TRBD1|few
TGTGCCAGTCGGCAGTCGAGACAGGGCTCTGGAAACACCATATATTTT
CASRQSRQGSGNTIYF